This T cell receptor beta chain stems from a study of blood T cell repertoires in COVID-19. At the level of the study: COVID-19 samples from acute and convalescent phases originated in the United States, Italy and Spain. In each case, the material was cDNA or gDNA derived from T cells, B-cell-depleted T cells, or PBMCs.

V lost 9 bases, J lost 10 bases, and 18 bases lay in between. The CDR3 contains 13 residues. Germline CDR1 and CDR2: LNHDA and SQIVND (reference sequence). Recruited during active infection, patients (from Seattle) were subsequently followed longitudinally. In the study's own analysis: Reference gene primer amplification in the assay estimated nucleated cell counts. The method was immunoSEQ multiplex PCR; TCRdb's version includes in-frame clones alone and lacks a portion of them. V and J calls and clone size are copied from that table; D and trimming were computed from the DNA. The table includes 50,000 to 65,000 clones, over 60% detected once.

The sample comprised peripheral blood. This clonotype was obtained from a woman in her 70s with COVID-19, enrolled during active disease. The rearrangement uses TRBV19 and TRBJ2-2; D might be TRBD1 (5 bases). This chain's CDR3 is CASKAWGMEELFF. The CDR3 nucleotides read TGTGCCAGCAAAGCCTGGGGCATGGAGGAGCTGTTTTTT.